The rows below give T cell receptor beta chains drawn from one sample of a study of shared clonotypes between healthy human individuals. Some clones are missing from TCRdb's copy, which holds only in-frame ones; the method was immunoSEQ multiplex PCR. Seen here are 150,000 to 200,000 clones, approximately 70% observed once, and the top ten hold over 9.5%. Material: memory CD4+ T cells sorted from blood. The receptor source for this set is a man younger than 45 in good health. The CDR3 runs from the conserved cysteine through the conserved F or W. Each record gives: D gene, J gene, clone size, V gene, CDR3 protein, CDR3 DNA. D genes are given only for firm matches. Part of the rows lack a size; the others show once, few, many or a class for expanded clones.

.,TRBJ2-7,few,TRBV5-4,CASSSPDGSAYEQYF,TGTGCCAGCAGCTCCCCTGACGGGAGTGCCTACGAGCAGTACTTC
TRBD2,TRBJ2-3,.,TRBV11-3,CASSLDQRLAASTDTQYF,TGTGCCAGCAGCTTAGATCAGCGACTAGCGGCTAGCACAGATACGCAGTATTTT
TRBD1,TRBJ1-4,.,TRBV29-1,CSVGYGTANEKLFF,TGCAGCGTTGGATACGGGACAGCTAATGAAAAACTGTTTTTT
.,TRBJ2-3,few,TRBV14,CASSQETSDTQYF,TGTGCCAGCAGCCAAGAGACCTCAGATACGCAGTATTTT
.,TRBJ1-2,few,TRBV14,CASSQDRPGVDGYTF,TGTGCCAGCAGCCAAGATCGGCCAGGGGTGGATGGCTACACCTTC
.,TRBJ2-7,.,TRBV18,CASSPLNSGDISYEQYF,TGTGCCAGCTCACCCCTAAATAGTGGGGACATCTCCTACGAGCAGTACTTC
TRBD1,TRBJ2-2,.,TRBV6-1,CASSRDRGTGELFF,TGTGCCAGCAGCCGGGACAGGGGAACCGGGGAGCTGTTTTTT
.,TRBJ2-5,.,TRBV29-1,CSVARAPQETQYF,TGCAGCGTTGCGCGGGCACCGCAAGAGACCCAGTACTTC
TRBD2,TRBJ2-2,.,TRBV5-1,CASSLPGLSVNTGELFF,TGCGCCAGCAGCTTGCCGGGACTATCCGTGAACACCGGGGAGCTGTTTTTT
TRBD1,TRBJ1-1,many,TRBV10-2,CASSGFGQANTEAFF,TGCGCCAGCAGTGGTTTCGGACAGGCGAACACTGAAGCTTTCTTT
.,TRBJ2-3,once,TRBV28,CASSTSRLQVADTQYF,TGTGCCAGCAGTACGTCCAGGCTCCAAGTAGCAGATACGCAGTATTTT
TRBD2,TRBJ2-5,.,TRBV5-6,CASSSGLAGVGTQYF,TGTGCCAGCAGCTCGGGACTAGCGGGAGTGGGGACCCAGTACTTC
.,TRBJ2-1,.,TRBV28,CASIRWRSRNEQFF,TGTGCCAGCATCCGCTGGAGGTCCCGCAATGAGCAGTTCTTC
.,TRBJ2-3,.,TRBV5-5,CASSLAGSTDTQYF,TGTGCCAGCAGCTTGGCGGGCAGCACAGATACGCAGTATTTT
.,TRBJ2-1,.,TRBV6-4,CASSADPGNEQFF,TGTGCCAGCAGTGCCGACCCTGGGAATGAGCAGTTCTTC
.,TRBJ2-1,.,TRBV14,CASSQDMGGEQFF,TGTGCCAGCAGCCAAGATATGGGTGGTGAGCAGTTCTTC
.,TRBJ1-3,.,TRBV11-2,CASSLDLKGQGGGNTIYF,TGTGCCAGCAGCTTAGATCTAAAGGGCCAGGGAGGTGGAAACACCATATATTTT
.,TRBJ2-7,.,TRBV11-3,CASSSDGGSGHEQYF,TGTGCCAGCAGCTCAGACGGGGGTAGCGGTCACGAGCAGTACTTC
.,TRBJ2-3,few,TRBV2,CASSEAGFSTDTQYF,TGTGCCAGCAGTGAAGCTGGTTTTAGCACAGATACGCAGTATTTT
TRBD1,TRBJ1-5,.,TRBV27,CASSSSGTGVGQPQHF,TGTGCCAGCAGTTCGTCCGGGACAGGGGTAGGACAGCCCCAGCATTTT
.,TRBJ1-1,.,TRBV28,CASSFKVEAFF,TGTGCCAGCAGTTTCAAGGTAGAAGCTTTCTTT
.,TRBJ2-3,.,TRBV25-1,CASSEVGRTDTQYF,TGTGCCAGCAGTGAGGTAGGGCGCACAGATACGCAGTATTTT
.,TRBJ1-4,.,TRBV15,CATSRVRLANEKLFF,TGTGCCACCAGCAGAGTAAGGCTGGCTAATGAAAAACTGTTTTTT
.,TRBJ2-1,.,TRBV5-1,CASSLGTSPSYNEQFF,TGCGCCAGCAGCCTGGGGACTTCCCCCTCTTACAATGAGCAGTTCTTC
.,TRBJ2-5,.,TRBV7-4,CASSFLLNAETQYF,TGTGCCAGCAGCTTCCTTCTCAACGCGGAGACCCAGTACTTC
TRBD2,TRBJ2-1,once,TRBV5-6,CASSGEASGNNEQFF,TGTGCCAGCAGCGGGGAGGCTAGCGGAAACAATGAGCAGTTCTTC
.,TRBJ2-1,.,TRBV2,CASREQRSSYNEQFF,TGTGCCAGCAGAGAACAGCGGAGCTCCTACAATGAGCAGTTCTTC
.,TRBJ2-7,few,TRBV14,CASSRGTVYEQYF,TGTGCCAGCAGCCGCGGGACAGTCTACGAGCAGTACTTC
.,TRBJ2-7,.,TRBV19,CASSIPPPGTSTSYEQYF,TGTGCCAGTAGTATTCCTCCACCCGGGACTTCTACGTCCTACGAGCAGTACTTC
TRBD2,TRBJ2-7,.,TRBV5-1,CASSLGLAGGVSSYEQYF,TGCGCCAGCAGCTTGGGACTAGCGGGAGGGGTGAGCTCCTACGAGCAGTACTTC
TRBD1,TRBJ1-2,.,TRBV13,CASSEVTSDRGDGYTF,TGTGCCAGCAGCGAAGTAACAAGCGACAGGGGCGATGGCTACACCTTC
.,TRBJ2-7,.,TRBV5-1,CASSPDLGSYEQYF,TGCGCCAGCAGCCCGGATTTGGGGTCCTACGAGCAGTACTTC
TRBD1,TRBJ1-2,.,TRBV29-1,CRVTTGTDSNYGYTF,TGCAGAGTCACCACCGGGACAGACAGTAACTATGGCTACACCTTC
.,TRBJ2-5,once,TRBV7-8,CASRRRGTGETQYF,TGTGCCAGCAGGCGGCGTGGGACCGGAGAGACCCAGTACTTC
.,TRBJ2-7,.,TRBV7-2,CASSPLISSSYEQYF,TGTGCCAGCAGCCCCTTGATTTCGAGCTCCTACGAGCAGTACTTC
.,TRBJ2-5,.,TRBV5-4,CASSGKQSGETQYF,TGTGCCAGCAGCGGGAAGCAGTCGGGGGAGACCCAGTACTTC
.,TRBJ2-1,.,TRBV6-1,CASPFGAGPINEQFF,TGTGCCAGCCCTTTCGGGGCGGGACCGATCAATGAGCAGTTCTTC
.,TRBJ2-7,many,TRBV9,CASSRGGSHYEQYF,TGTGCCAGCAGTCGTGGAGGCTCCCACTACGAGCAGTACTTC
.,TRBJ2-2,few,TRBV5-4,CASSLDGAGELFF,TGTGCCAGCAGCTTGGATGGGGCCGGGGAGCTGTTTTTT
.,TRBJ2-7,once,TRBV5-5,CASRQTGVVEQYF,TGTGCCAGCAGACAGACGGGGGTAGTAGAGCAGTACTTC
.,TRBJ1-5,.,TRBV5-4,CASSLVAGDQPQHF,TGTGCCAGCAGCTTGGTGGCAGGGGATCAGCCCCAGCATTTT